The next 31 T cell receptor beta chains were all read from a single sample in a study of T cells in Graves' hyperthyroidism and ophthalmopathy. Regions amplified from RNA transcripts were the TCR beta CDR3 regions. When the TCR CDR3 underwent first-round RT-PCR, the HTBI primer set was used. TCRdb analysed the multiplex PCR reads with MiXCR anew, one entry per CDR3 protein. Seen here are a few hundred thousand distinct CDR3 sequences, roughly an eighth observed once, and the top ten hold about 4.9%. The sequencing input was blood. All receptors come from a woman aged 18-29 years with Graves' hyperthyroidism.

V usage is TRBV5-1 and J usage is TRBJ2-3; no clear D. The CDR3 runs to 15 residues. V was trimmed by 5 bases and J by 0 bases, leaving 13 bases between them. Germline CDR1 is SGHRS and CDR2 is YFSETQ. The CDR3 loop is CASRKTGTSTDTQYF. CDR3 coding DNA: TGCGCCAGCAGAAAGACTGGTACTAGCACAGATACGCAGTATTTT.

This chain uses TRBV11-2 with TRBJ2-7; 8 bases map to TRBD1. CDR3 length: 16 residues. Germline V gene data show CDR1 as SGHAT and CDR2 as FQNNGV. Germline trimming cut 2 bases from V and 3 bases from J; bases unmatched to any gene: 9. As DNA, the CDR3 is TGTGCCAGCAGCTTAATACGCGGGACAGGAAGCTACGAGCAGTACTTC. This encodes CASSLIRGTGSYEQYF. Filled out from reference TRBV11-2 and TRBJ2-7, the complete variable domain reads EAGVAQSPRYKIIEKRQSVAFWCNPISGHATLYWYQQILGQGPKLLIQFQNNGVVDDSQLPKDRFSAERLKGVDSTLKIQPAKLEDSAVYLCASSLIRGTGSYEQYFGPGTRLTVT.

The table lists this clonotype with a few counts. This CDR3 is CASRGTGAKLFF. In DNA form, the CDR3 reads TGTGCCAGCAGGGGGACAGGGGCAAAACTGTTTTTT. This chain uses TRBV27 with TRBJ1-4; 10 bases line up with TRBD1. This CDR3 is 12 amino acids long. Germline-derived CDR1 and CDR2 are MNHEY and SMNVEV (reference sequence). The V segment lost 6 bases and the J segment 10 bases; nucleotides outside the gene matches: 2.

This clonotype showed up many times. The chain carries TRBV28 and TRBJ1-5; 8 bases map to TRBD1. This CDR3 comprises 14 residues. CDR1 is MDHEN, CDR2 SYDVKM, per germline. V was pared by 6 bases and J by 3 bases, with 4 bases of the junction left unmatched. In DNA, the CDR3 is TGTGCCAGCAGCCGACAGGGGTACAATCAGCCCCAGCATTTT. The encoded protein is CASSRQGYNQPQHF.

There are many counts of this clonotype. V usage is TRBV5-5 and J usage is TRBJ2-5; TRBD2 matches 8 bases. This CDR3 contains 13 residues. The V and J ends lost 4 bases and 5 bases, in that order; junction bases with no gene match: 4. Germline CDR1 reads SGHKS; CDR2 reads YYEKEE (reference sequence). DNA for the CDR3: TGTGCCAGCAGCGAGGGACTAGTGGAGACCCAGTACTTC. It is translated as CASSEGLVETQYF.

There are many counts of this clonotype. The chain couples TRBV12-3 or TRBV12-4 to TRBJ1-1; no reliable D call. The CDR3 is made up of 13 amino acids. Trimming removed 6 bases from V and 0 bases from J, with 8 bases in between. The DNA of the CDR3 is TGTGCCAGCAGCCGATCAATGAACACTGAAGCTTTCTTT. This translates into CASSRSMNTEAFF.

This clonotype has more than one count but fewer than ten. The rearrangement joins TRBV11-2 to TRBJ2-7, with 7 positions matching TRBD2. Per the germline V gene, CDR1 is SGHAT and CDR2 is FQNNGV. Trimming at V came to 0 bases and at J to 4 bases, leaving 6 bases not matched to a gene. The CDR3 sequence is 15 residues long. In DNA form, the CDR3 reads TGTGCCAGCAGCTTAGAAGGCGGGAGAAGGTACGAGCAGTACTTC. Amino acids: CASSLEGGRRYEQYF.

This clonotype was detected only a few times. This chain uses TRBV27 with TRBJ2-3, with D unresolved. The CDR3 contains 14 residues. Germline CDR1 reads MNHEY; CDR2 reads SMNVEV (reference sequence). Trimming pared 6 bases from V and 0 bases from J, leaving 10 bases between. In nucleotides, the CDR3 is TGTGCCAGCAGCATTCTAGGGAGCACAGATACGCAGTATTTT. Translated, it gives CASSILGSTDTQYF.

The J gene is TRBJ2-1, the V gene TRBV6-5, with TRBD2 as a possible D gene (6 bases). CDR1 and CDR2 (germline): MNHEY, SVGAGI. The CDR3 runs to 15 residues. The V end was cut by 1 base, the J end by 4 bases, with 11 bases between. The CDR3 DNA sequence: TGTGCCAGCAGTTACTGGCGGGGAACATACAATGAGCAGTTCTTC. Protein sequence: CASSYWRGTYNEQFF.

This clonotype was seen at least ten times. The rearrangement uses TRBV19 and TRBJ2-1; 8 positions agree with TRBD2. Germline V gene lookup returns CDR1 LNHDA and CDR2 SQIVND (reference sequence). V was pared by 4 bases and J by 5 bases, with 7 bases of the junction left unmatched. The CDR3 length is 15 residues. The chain's CDR3 is CASSKYDGRDNEQFF. Written as DNA, the CDR3 is TGTGCCAGTAGTAAGTACGACGGGAGGGACAATGAGCAGTTCTTC.

The rearrangement joins TRBV7-9 to TRBJ2-7; D could derive from TRBD1 or TRBD2 (5 bases each). V was clipped by 4 bases and J by 3 bases, with 16 bases between them. This CDR3 spans 15 amino acids. The germline CDR1 and CDR2 sequences are SEHNR and FQNEAQ (reference sequence). CDR3: CASSSNPGRIYEQYF. Written as DNA, the CDR3 is TGTGCCAGCAGCTCGAATCCGGGACGCATCTACGAGCAGTACTTC.

In its sample, this clonotype was seen many times. The CDR3 loop is CASRGQAFNTGELFF. The CDR3 DNA reads TGCGCCAGCCGCGGACAGGCGTTCAACACCGGGGAGCTGTTTTTT. The rearrangement uses TRBV4-1 and TRBJ2-2; 7 bases are a match to TRBD1. The length of the CDR3 is 15 residues. The germline V gene encodes CDR1 MGHRA and CDR2 YSYEKL. Unmatched junction bases numbered 8, after V lost 8 bases and J lost 2 bases.

This clonotype was counted between two and nine times. The rearrangement uses TRBV20-1 and TRBJ2-1, with D uncertain. CDR1 and CDR2 (germline): DFQATT, SNEGSKA (reference sequence). The CDR3 spans 16 residues. Trimming removed 6 bases at V and 4 bases at J, with 22 bases between. Written as DNA, the CDR3 is TGCAGTGCCGAAACCGGAAGGGCGGATTTTTACAATGAGCAGTTCTTC. Encoded protein: CSAETGRADFYNEQFF.

The chain has TRBV20-1 and TRBJ2-2, with D perhaps given as TRBD1 or TRBD2 (6 bases each). Germline assignment: CDR1 DFQATT and CDR2 SNEGSKA (reference sequence). The CDR3 length is 14 residues. Trimming removed 5 bases from V and 0 bases from J, with 10 bases in between. CDR3 in DNA: TGCAGTGCTGCGGGACATGCGAACACCGGGGAGCTGTTTTTT. It is translated as CSAAGHANTGELFF.

This clonotype occurred many times. The chain couples TRBV4-1 to TRBJ2-5; 11 bases agree with TRBD2. CDR1 is MGHRA, CDR2 YSYEKL, per germline. V gave up 4 bases and J gave up 5 bases; unmatched junction bases: 12. This CDR3 has 17 residues. For the CDR3, the DNA is TGCGCCAGCAGCCGGAAGACTAGCGGGACTCAGGTTGAGACCCAGTACTTC. It yields the protein CASSRKTSGTQVETQYF.

The chain has TRBV28 and TRBJ2-4; D is unclear. There are 11 residues in the CDR3. In germline, CDR1 is MDHEN, CDR2 SYDVKM. Trimming took off 6 bases at V and 6 bases at J, with 6 bases between the two ends. The CDR3 DNA sequence: TGTGCCAGCAGGATATCAAACATTCAGTACTTC. Translated: CASRISNIQYF. Full variable domain (rest looked up from reference TRBV28 and TRBJ2-4): DVKVTQSSRYLVKRTGEKVFLECVQDMDHENMFWYRQDPGLGLRLIYFSYDVKMKEKGDIPEGYSVSREKKERFSLILESASTNQTSMYLCASRISNIQYFGAGTRLSVL.

This clonotype was found a few times. The chain recombines TRBV20-1 with TRBJ2-1; D is possibly TRBD2 (5 bases). V dropped 3 bases and J dropped 9 bases, with 12 bases sitting between them. There are 12 residues in the CDR3. The germline CDR1 and CDR2 sequences are DFQATT and SNEGSKA (reference sequence). CDR3 protein: CSARAGNSEQFF. For the CDR3, the DNA is TGCAGTGCTAGGGCCGGGAACAGTGAGCAGTTCTTC.

This chain links TRBV7-3 with TRBJ2-1; D gene ambiguous. The CDR3 totals 14 residues. The germline gives CDR1 SGHTA, CDR2 FQGTGA. The V end lost 5 bases, the J end lost 3 bases, and 11 bases lay between the germline ends. DNA for the CDR3: TGTGCCAGCAGCCCGTTTGGCGACTACAATGAGCAGTTCTTC. Translating gives CASSPFGDYNEQFF.

The J gene is TRBJ1-2, the V gene TRBV20-1; D is uncertain. This CDR3 contains 12 residues. Germline values: CDR1 DFQATT, CDR2 SNEGSKA (reference sequence). V was trimmed by 3 bases and J by 8 bases, leaving 13 bases between them. In DNA, the CDR3 is TGCAGTGCTAGTGTAAGGGAGTGGGGCTACACCTTC. Translated: CSASVREWGYTF.

This clonotype was counted ten times or more. The V gene is TRBV27, the J gene TRBJ1-5; tentative D call: TRBD1 (6 bases). Trimming took 2 bases from V and 0 from J, leaving 20 bases between them. The CDR3 has 19 amino acids. Germline CDR1 is MNHEY and CDR2 is SMNVEV (reference sequence). CDR3 in DNA: TGTGCCAGCAGTTTAAGGGGGGTGAGCGGACAGATTAGCAATCAGCCCCAGCATTTT. Its translation is CASSLRGVSGQISNQPQHF.

This clonotype was found many times. This chain links TRBV6-1 with TRBJ2-7; maybe TRBD2 (6 bases). With 5 bases removed from V and 0 bases from J, the gap between germline ends came to 23 bases. The germline gives CDR1 MNHNS, CDR2 SASEGT. The CDR3 is 18 amino acids. This CDR3 is CASSLGKRDLKSSYEQYF. The DNA for the CDR3 is TGTGCCAGCAGTTTGGGGAAACGGGACTTAAAAAGCTCCTACGAGCAGTACTTC.

The rearrangement links TRBV19 to TRBJ2-7; maybe TRBD2 (6 bases). Germline CDR1 LNHDA, CDR2 SQIVND (reference sequence). Deletions cut 3 bases from V and 3 bases from J, with 15 bases between. This CDR3 is 15 amino acids long. CDR3 loop: CASSIQAGSFYEQYF. The CDR3 nucleotides read TGTGCCAGTAGTATCCAAGCGGGCTCCTTCTACGAGCAGTACTTC.

Ten or more counts support this clonotype. J is TRBJ2-7 and V is TRBV20-1; D possibly corresponds to TRBD2 (5 bases). The CDR3 loop spans 13 amino acids. Germline V gene lookup returns CDR1 DFQATT and CDR2 SNEGSKA (reference sequence). Trimming left V 2 bases short and J 2 bases short, with 10 bases between. CDR3 amino acids: CSARRTRAYEQYF. The CDR3 DNA is TGCAGTGCTAGACGAACTAGGGCCTACGAGCAGTACTTC.

This clonotype was found many times. The rearrangement joins TRBV27 to TRBJ1-5; D remains ambiguous. V was trimmed by 4 bases and J by 4 bases, leaving 8 bases between them. The CDR3 consists of 13 residues. Germline assignment: CDR1 MNHEY and CDR2 SMNVEV (reference sequence). CDR3 amino acids: CASSYYPNQPQHF. Here the CDR3 DNA reads TGTGCCAGCAGTTACTACCCAAATCAGCCCCAGCATTTT.

There are many counts of this clonotype. The chain has TRBV28 and TRBJ2-2, with 9 bases that match TRBD2. V dropped 6 bases and J dropped 5; count of bases not matched to a gene: 10. Germline lookup yields CDR1 MDHEN and CDR2 SYDVKM. CDR3 length: 16 amino acids. CDR3 in amino acids: CASSQLDSGSTGELFF. The CDR3 DNA reads TGTGCCAGCAGCCAATTGGATAGCGGGAGTACCGGGGAGCTGTTTTTT.

The chain employs TRBV5-5 and TRBJ2-1, with D unclear. The V gene lost 2 bases and the J gene lost 6 bases, with 9 bases spanning the gap. The CDR3 extends over 13 amino acids. CDR1 is SGHKS, CDR2 YYEKEE, per germline (reference sequence). DNA for the CDR3: TGTGCCAGCAGCTTTCCCCACACCAATGAGCAGTTCTTC. Its translation is CASSFPHTNEQFF.

The table lists this clonotype with a few counts. The rearrangement joins TRBV30 to TRBJ2-1; D gene unclear. Germline V gives CDR1 GTSNPN, CDR2 SVGIG (reference sequence). Trimming pared 2 bases from V and 7 bases from J, leaving 9 bases between. The CDR3 extends over 12 amino acids. CDR3 amino acids: CAWSSMRNEQFF. The CDR3 nucleotides are TGTGCCTGGAGTTCCATGAGGAATGAGCAGTTCTTC.

This clonotype has ten or more counts. The chain couples TRBV12-3 or TRBV12-4 to TRBJ1-2; unclear D gene. The CDR3 sequence is 13 residues long. V was clipped by 7 bases and J by 8 bases, with 17 bases between them. This CDR3 reads CASMTARSGGYTF. The CDR3 DNA follows: TGTGCCAGCATGACGGCCCGGAGCGGAGGCTACACCTTC.

This clonotype showed up just a few times. As DNA, the CDR3 is TGTGCCAGCAGCTTATCTTTTAGCGGGAGGACCAATGAGCAGTTCTTC. This translates into CASSLSFSGRTNEQFF. The V call is TRBV7-2, the J call TRBJ2-1; 10 nucleotides align to TRBD2. The CDR3 totals 16 residues. From germline, CDR1 is SGHTA and CDR2 FQGNSA. V dropped 2 bases and J dropped 6; count of bases not matched to a gene: 7. Full variable domain (remainder filled in from reference TRBV7-2 and TRBJ2-1): GAGVSQSPSNKVTEKGKDVELRCDPISGHTALYWYRQSLGQGLEFLIYFQGNSAPDKSGLPSDRFSAERTGGSVSTLTIQRTQQEDSAVYLCASSLSFSGRTNEQFFGPGTRLTVL.

This chain connects TRBV5-5 to TRBJ1-2; no reliable D call. There are 13 residues in the CDR3. Between the trimmed V and J ends, which lost 4 bases and 2 bases, there was a span of 9 bases. Germline CDR1 reads SGHKS; CDR2 reads YYEKEE (reference sequence). The CDR3 nucleotides read TGTGCCAGCAGCCACGTGGAGAACTATGGCTACACCTTC. Translated, it gives CASSHVENYGYTF.

Only a few counts were recorded for this clonotype. The V call is TRBV28, the J call TRBJ1-1; no definite D call. CDR3 length: 13 residues. V shed 11 bases and J shed 2 bases, with 15 bases lying between them. Looked up from germline, CDR1 is MDHEN and CDR2 is SYDVKM. The CDR3 spells CAGKAPSNTEAFF. The CDR3 region has the DNA TGTGCCGGCAAGGCGCCTTCTAACACTGAAGCTTTCTTT.